A single T cell receptor (beta chain) is shown here with its context. The sample comes from a study of blood T cell repertoires in COVID-19. Recruited during active infection, patients (from Seattle) were subsequently followed longitudinally. In the authors' methods: Estimated nucleated cell counts came from reference gene primer amplification. Some clones are missing from TCRdb's copy, which holds only in-frame ones; the method was immunoSEQ multiplex PCR. The DNA was the basis for D and trimming; V, J and clone size are from that table. The sample has 250,000 to 300,000 clones; about nine tenths are singletons. This CDR3 spans 15 amino acids. The V gene lost 3 bases and the J gene lost 9 bases, with 20 bases spanning the gap. Germline V gene lookup returns CDR1 SGHDN and CDR2 FVKESK.

The source material was peripheral blood. The TCR sequence derives from a woman between 25 and 40 years old with COVID-19, enrolled during active disease. This chain uses TRBV14 with TRBJ2-5; D gene ambiguous. In DNA, the CDR3 is TGTGCCAGCAGCCAGTCAGCAGCCCTCATGGAGTCCCAGTACTTC. Amino acids: CASSQSAALMESQYF.